This T cell receptor beta chain stems from a study of OX40 agonist ivuxolimab in advanced cancers. Background for the entire study: Ivuxolimab was a fully human IgG2 agonistic monoclonal antibody targeting the costimulatory receptor OX40 (CD134). Peripheral TCRbeta sequencing aimed to test whether ivuxolimab altered TCR sequence diversity and caused clonal T-cell expansion. Intravenous ivuxolimab was administered to patients every 2 weeks at six dose levels: 0.01, 0.1, 0.3, 1.5, 3 and 10 mg/kg. The dose-escalation cohort was around 83% male with a mean age of about 54 years, ranging from about 20 to 80. Prior anti-PD-1, anti-PD-L1 or anti-CTLA-4 therapy was permitted, and checkpoint inhibitors had been received by about 44% of dose-escalation patients. The monotherapy dose-escalation portion (N of about 49 patients) of the phase I ivuxolimab trial is reported in the paper. Partial responses occurred in three dose-escalation patients: two with cutaneous melanoma and one with hepatocellular carcinoma. Of the roughly 52 dose-escalation patients, hepatocellular carcinoma was present in around 20, melanoma in roughly 15, renal cell carcinoma in 9 and head and neck cancer in 9. General findings and caveats noted by the study authors: In the 0.1-3.0 mg/kg groups, partial responders were among the patients with the lowest normalized peripheral clonal expansion, particularly in CD8+ T cells. At doses from 0.1 to 3.0 mg/kg, clonal expansion was seen in both CD4+ and CD8+ blood T cells between baseline and week 6. Low levels of normalized T-cell clonal expansion were also shown by some nonresponding patients. After ivuxolimab, more expanded clones were found on average in CD8+ T cells than in CD4+ T cells. Which antigens the clonally expanded peripheral T cells were specific for was not determined.

About this clone: Its antigen has not been determined. No much larger clone is present one base from it, and per-base qualities are unavailable.

V and J are truncated by 0 bases and 4 bases respectively, leaving an intervening sequence of 11 bases. From cysteine to phenylalanine, the CDR3 is 15 amino acids long. Only CDR3 DNA is held: 45 bases, read in frame from base 1. Based on the germline V gene (reference sequence), the CDR1 and CDR2 sequences are SGHNT and YYREEE. The trial excluded patients who had a history of autoimmune disease or were on systemic immunosuppression. In every dose cohort, peripheral blood was drawn for TCR sequencing at baseline, cycle 4 day 1, and cycle 7 day 1. Samples were obtained from an open-label, multicenter, first-in-human phase I dose-escalation trial of ivuxolimab. Adults with locally advanced or metastatic melanoma, renal cell, hepatocellular, or head and neck squamous cell carcinoma were enrolled in the trial. CD4+ and CD8+ T cells were sorted separately from peripheral blood before TCR sequencing. To sequence the TCRbeta CDR3 region, genomic DNA was isolated from the sorted cells. TCRbeta CDR3 regions were sequenced using the immunoSEQ Assay. TCRdb obtained this table from immuneACCESS and retained in-frame rearrangements with V and J assigned. These tables miss some clones; where compared with another copy, unresolved V genes account for less than half of the shortfall, and the remainder is unexplained. For this sample there are under 85,000 clones; approximately 86% appear just once. The ten biggest clones cover roughly 7.3% of the sample.

Material: CD4+ or CD8+ T cells sorted from blood, obtained in a trial of the OX40 agonist ivuxolimab. This chain joins TRBV5-4 to TRBJ2-1; a weak D assignment points to TRBD2 (6 bases agree). This TCR was recovered from an adult with an advanced solid tumor such as melanoma, head and neck, liver or kidney cancer. The CDR3: CASSLARGDYNEQFF. At the DNA level, the sequence is TGTGCCAGCAGCTTGGCTCGCGGGGATTACAATGAGCAGTTCTTC. With the rest looked up from the reference TRBV5-4 and TRBJ2-1 genes rather than sequenced, the full variable domain is ETGVTQSPTHLIKTRGQQVTLRCSSQSGHNTVSWYQQALGQGPQFIFQYYREEENGRGNFPPRFSGLQFPNYSSELNVNALELDDSALYLCASSLARGDYNEQFFGPGTRLTVL.